The T cell receptor (beta chain) under discussion was sequenced for a study of identical twins. Study results and caveats: Weaker excess twin sharing was observed in beta out-of-frame sequences.

MiXCR, applied by TCRdb to the 5' RACE reads, yields one record per CDR3 protein. The sample records some 570,000 distinct CDR3 sequences, approximately 20% being singletons. Concerning this clonotype: Its antigen is still unknown.

The germline V gene encodes CDR1 SGHRS and CDR2 YFSETQ. The CDR3 has 18 amino acids. With 4 bases clipped from V and 0 bases from J, the junction kept 14 bases outside the gene matches. This sample also appeared in a second study, on yellow fever vaccine responses in identical twins. According to that study: Each twin's T cell response to the vaccine was reported to look partly convergent and partly personalized.

The chain employs TRBV5-1 and TRBJ2-3, with 7 nucleotides matching TRBD1. The sequence was obtained from a woman younger than 30 in good health. Source material: CD4+ T cells sorted from blood. The CDR3 loop is CASSPSRDSQSSTDTQYF. The CDR3 DNA reads as TGCGCCAGCAGCCCATCCCGGGACAGCCAGTCTAGCACAGATACGCAGTATTTT.